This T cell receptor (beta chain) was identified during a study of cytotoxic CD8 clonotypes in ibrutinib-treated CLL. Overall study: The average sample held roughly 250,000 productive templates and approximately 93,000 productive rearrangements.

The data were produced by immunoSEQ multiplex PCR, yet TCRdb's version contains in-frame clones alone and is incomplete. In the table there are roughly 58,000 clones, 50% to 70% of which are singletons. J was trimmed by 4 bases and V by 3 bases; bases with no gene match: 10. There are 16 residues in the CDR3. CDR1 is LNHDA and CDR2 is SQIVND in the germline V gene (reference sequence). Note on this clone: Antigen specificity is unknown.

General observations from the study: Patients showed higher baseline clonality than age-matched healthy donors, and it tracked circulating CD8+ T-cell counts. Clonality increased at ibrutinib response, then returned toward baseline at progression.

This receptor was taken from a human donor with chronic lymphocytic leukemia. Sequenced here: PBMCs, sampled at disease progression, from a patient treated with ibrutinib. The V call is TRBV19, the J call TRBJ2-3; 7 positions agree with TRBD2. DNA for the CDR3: TGTGCCAGTAGTATGCGGGGCGGGAGTAACCCAGATACGCAGTATTTT. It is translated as CASSMRGGSNPDTQYF.